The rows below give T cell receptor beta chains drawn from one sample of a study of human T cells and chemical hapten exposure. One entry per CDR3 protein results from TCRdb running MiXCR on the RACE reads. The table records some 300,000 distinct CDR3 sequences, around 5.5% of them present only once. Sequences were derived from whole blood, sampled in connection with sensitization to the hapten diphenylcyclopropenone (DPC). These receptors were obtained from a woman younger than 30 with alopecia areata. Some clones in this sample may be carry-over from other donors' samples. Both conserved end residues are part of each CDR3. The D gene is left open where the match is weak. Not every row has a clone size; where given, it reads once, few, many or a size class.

CASSPGQGQAEAFF TGTGCCAGTAGTCCCGGACAGGGTCAGGCTGAAGCTTTCTTT TRBJ1-1 many TRBV19 TRBD1
CSVDEGSNQPQHF TGCAGCGTTGATGAGGGGAGCAATCAGCCCCAGCATTTT TRBJ1-5 many TRBV29-1 NA
CSAGLTGYNEQFF TGCAGTGCGGGACTAACTGGTTACAATGAGCAGTTCTTC TRBJ2-1 NA TRBV20-1 TRBD2
CASSRDGANQPQHF TGTGCCAGCAGTCGGGACGGTGCGAATCAGCCCCAGCATTTT TRBJ1-5 NA TRBV6-2/TRBV6-3 NA
CASSLGSSYEQYF TGTGCCAGCAGCCTGGGTAGTTCCTACGAGCAGTACTTC TRBJ2-7 many TRBV5-1 NA
CASSLTFSSYNSPLHF TGTGCCAGCAGTTTAACATTTAGCTCCTATAATTCACCCCTCCACTTT TRBJ1-6 many TRBV27 NA
CASSPLGYEQYF TGTGCCAGCAGCCCCCTGGGGTACGAGCAGTACTTC TRBJ2-7 NA TRBV6-5 NA
CSVEGDRGAYEQYF TGCAGCGTTGAAGGGGACAGGGGAGCCTACGAGCAGTACTTC TRBJ2-7 NA TRBV29-1 TRBD1
CASSITSGGGTQYF TGTGCCAGCAGCATCACTAGCGGGGGCGGTACGCAGTATTTT TRBJ2-3 many TRBV2 TRBD2
CSAGTGGTEAFF TGCAGCGCCGGGACAGGAGGCACTGAAGCTTTCTTT TRBJ1-1 many TRBV29-1 TRBD1
CASSEFGPWVAKNIQYF TGTGCCAGCAGTGAATTCGGTCCGTGGGTTGCCAAAAACATTCAGTACTTC TRBJ2-4 few TRBV6-1 NA
CASSSTQGAGEAFF TGTGCCAGCAGTTCAACACAGGGGGCTGGGGAAGCTTTCTTT TRBJ1-1 NA TRBV4-2 TRBD1
CASGSGWRSPPYEQYF TGTGCTAGTGGTTCGGGCTGGAGGTCGCCTCCCTACGAGCAGTACTTC TRBJ2-7 NA TRBV12-5 NA
CASSRSGGANTGELFF TGTGCCAGCAGCCGTTCAGGGGGCGCGAACACCGGGGAGCTGTTTTTT TRBJ2-2 NA TRBV7-3 TRBD1
CSVEGPETGETQTQYF TGCAGCGTTGAAGGCCCCGAGACAGGGGAGACACAGACCCAGTACTTC TRBJ2-5 many TRBV29-1 TRBD1
CASSEGRGGYTF TGTGCCAGCAGCGAAGGCAGGGGAGGCTACACCTTC TRBJ1-2 NA TRBV7-9 NA
CAISEPWTQNYGYTF TGTGCCATCAGTGAACCGTGGACCCAAAACTATGGCTACACCTTC TRBJ1-2 many TRBV10-3 NA
CASSYFRLADYNEQFF TGTGCCAGCAGTTACTTTAGGCTAGCGGATTACAATGAGCAGTTCTTC TRBJ2-1 many TRBV6-2/TRBV6-3 TRBD2
CASSFSTGANVLTF TGCGCCAGCAGCTTCTCCACAGGGGCCAACGTCCTGACTTTC TRBJ2-6 many TRBV5-1 NA
CASRGTSGAYTGELFF TGTGCCAGCAGGGGGACTAGCGGGGCCTACACCGGGGAGCTGTTTTTT TRBJ2-2 few TRBV3-1 TRBD2
CASSSMTGGNRETQYF TGTGCCAGCAGCTCGATGACAGGTGGAAACAGGGAGACCCAGTACTTC TRBJ2-5 NA TRBV7-9 NA
CASSPPLDAASPKSYEQYF TGTGCCAGCTCACCCCCCCTGGATGCGGCCTCCCCTAAGTCGTACGAGCAGTACTTC TRBJ2-7 many TRBV18 NA
CASSHAGGGNAFF TGTGCCAGCAGTCACGCAGGGGGCGGTAATGCTTTCTTT TRBJ1-1 many TRBV6-2/TRBV6-3 TRBD1
CASSLVPAKTLAGNTDTQYF TGTGCCAGCAGCTTGGTACCAGCCAAAACCCTAGCGGGGAACACAGATACGCAGTATTTT TRBJ2-3 few TRBV5-6 TRBD2
CASSLVGVTQYF TGTGCCAGCAGCTTAGTTGGGGTTACGCAGTATTTT TRBJ2-3 few TRBV7-9 NA
CASSPDRVRTDTQYF TGTGCCAGCAGCCCCGACAGGGTTCGCACAGATACGCAGTATTTT TRBJ2-3 many TRBV4-2 TRBD1
CASSFGQGINEQYF TGTGCCAGCAGCTTTGGACAGGGAATAAACGAGCAGTACTTC TRBJ2-7 NA TRBV7-9 TRBD1
CASSVAPTGPLHF TGTGCCAGCAGCGTAGCCCCCACCGGACCCCTCCACTTT TRBJ1-6 few TRBV9 NA
CASSLGAGANTEAFF TGTGCCAGCAGCTTAGGGGCCGGGGCGAACACTGAAGCTTTCTTT TRBJ1-1 few TRBV7-3 NA
CATSRDVEGIQAGNTIYF TGTGCCACCAGCAGAGATGTCGAGGGGATACAGGCTGGAAACACCATATATTTT TRBJ1-3 NA TRBV15 NA
CASSIKGGNQPQHF TGTGCCAGTAGTATAAAGGGGGGCAATCAGCCCCAGCATTTT TRBJ1-5 NA TRBV19 NA
CASSLGGGSETQYF TGTGCCAGCAGTTTAGGAGGGGGCAGCGAGACCCAGTACTTC TRBJ2-5 NA TRBV27 NA